This T cell receptor beta chain came from a study of PD-L1 blockade in urothelial cancer. Turning to the study itself: Counts from blood samples showed a median of roughly 150,000 T cells.

This CDR3 is built from 12 residues. CDR1 SQVTM and CDR2 ANQGSEA come from the germline V gene. Trimming removed 6 bases from V and 8 bases from J; junction bases left unmatched: 9. Data came from immunoSEQ multiplex PCR; TCRdb stores just in-frame clones and leaves some out. The profile shows approximately 41,000 clones, about 85% of them singletons. The time point: pretreatment peripheral blood. The gene calls are TRBV29-1 and TRBJ1-2; 7 nucleotides line up with TRBD1. This material consisted of PBMCs, taken around atezolizumab (anti-PD-L1) treatment. The clonotype originates from an elderly man with urothelial cancer. In DNA form, the CDR3 reads TGCAGCGTCTCGACAGGGATCGGGGGCTACACCTTC. Protein sequence: CSVSTGIGGYTF.